This section outlines one T cell receptor (beta chain) sequence together with its context. The same CDR3 arises from other DNA sequences in this sample as well. The data were obtained in a study of control samples from healthy donors and cancer patients. With 5 bases removed from V and 5 bases from J, the gap between germline ends came to 13 bases. Germline V gene lookup returns CDR1 KGHSH and CDR2 LQKENI. This CDR3 contains 13 residues. Profiling relied on immunoSEQ multiplex PCR, and the TCRdb table lists in-frame clones only, not all of them. Of 210,000 or so clones detected, around 90% appear once; the ten largest clones hold less than 2%.

V gene TRBV18 combines with J gene TRBJ2-7, with D perhaps matching TRBD2 (6 bases). This clonotype was sampled from a man in his thirties or forties in good health. The sequencing sample was made of blood. The CDR3, as DNA: TGTGCCAGCTCAAGGTCGGAGGGCCACGAGCAGTACTTC. The encoded protein is CASSRSEGHEQYF.